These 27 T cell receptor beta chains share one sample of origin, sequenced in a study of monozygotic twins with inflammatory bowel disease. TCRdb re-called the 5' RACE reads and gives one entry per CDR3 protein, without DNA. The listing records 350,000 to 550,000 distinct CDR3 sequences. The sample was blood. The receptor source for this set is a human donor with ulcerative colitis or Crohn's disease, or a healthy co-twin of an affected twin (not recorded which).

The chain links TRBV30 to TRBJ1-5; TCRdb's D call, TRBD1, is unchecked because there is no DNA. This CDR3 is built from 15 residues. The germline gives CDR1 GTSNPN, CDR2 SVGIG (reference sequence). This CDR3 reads CAWSVGNGADQPQHF.

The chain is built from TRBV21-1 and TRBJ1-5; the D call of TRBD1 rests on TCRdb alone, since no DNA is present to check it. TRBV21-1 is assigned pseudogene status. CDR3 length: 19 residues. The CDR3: CASSKGGIGDRGCNQPQHF.

The CDR3: CASSLVHSLVDEQFF. This chain joins TRBV7-9 and TRBJ2-1. The CDR3 consists of 15 residues. CDR1 is SEHNR, CDR2 FQNEAQ, per germline (reference sequence).

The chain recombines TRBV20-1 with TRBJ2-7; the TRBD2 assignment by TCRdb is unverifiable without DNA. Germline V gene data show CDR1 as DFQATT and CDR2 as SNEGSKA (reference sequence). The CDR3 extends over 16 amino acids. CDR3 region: CSARPPQAGGRYEQYF.

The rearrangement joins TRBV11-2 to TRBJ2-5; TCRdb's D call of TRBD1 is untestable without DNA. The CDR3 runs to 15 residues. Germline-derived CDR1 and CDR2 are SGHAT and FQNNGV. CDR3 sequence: CASSPPVDHHKTQYF.

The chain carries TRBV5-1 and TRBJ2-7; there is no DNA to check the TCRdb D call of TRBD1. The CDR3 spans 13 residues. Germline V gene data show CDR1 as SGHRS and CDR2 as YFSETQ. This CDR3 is CASSPLGTYEQYF.

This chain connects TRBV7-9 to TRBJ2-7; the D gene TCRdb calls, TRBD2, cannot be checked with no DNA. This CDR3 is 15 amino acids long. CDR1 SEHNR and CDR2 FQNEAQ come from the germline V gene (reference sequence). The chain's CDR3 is CASSLALSGRIEQYF.

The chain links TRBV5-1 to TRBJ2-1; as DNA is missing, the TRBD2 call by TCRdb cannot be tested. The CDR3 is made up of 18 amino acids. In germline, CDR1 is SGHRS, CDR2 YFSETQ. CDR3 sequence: CASSYGTSGVSSYNEQFF.

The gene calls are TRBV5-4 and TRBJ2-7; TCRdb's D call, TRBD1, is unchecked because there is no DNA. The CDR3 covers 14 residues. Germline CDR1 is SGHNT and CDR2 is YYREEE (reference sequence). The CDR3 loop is CASSPGGLTYEQYF.

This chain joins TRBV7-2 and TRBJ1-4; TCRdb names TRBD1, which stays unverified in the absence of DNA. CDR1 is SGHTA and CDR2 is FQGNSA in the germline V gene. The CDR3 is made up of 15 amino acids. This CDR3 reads CASSLGGANLEKLFF.

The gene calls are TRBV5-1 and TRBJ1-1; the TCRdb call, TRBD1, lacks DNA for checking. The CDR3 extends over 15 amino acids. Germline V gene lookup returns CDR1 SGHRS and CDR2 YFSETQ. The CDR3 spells CASSPRQGTGAEAFF. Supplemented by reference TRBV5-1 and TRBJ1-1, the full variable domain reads KAGVTQTPRYLIKTRGQQVTLSCSPISGHRSVSWYQQTPGQGLQFLFEYFSETQRNKGNFPGRFSGRQFSNSRSEMNVSTLELGDSALYLCASSPRQGTGAEAFFGQGTRLTVV.

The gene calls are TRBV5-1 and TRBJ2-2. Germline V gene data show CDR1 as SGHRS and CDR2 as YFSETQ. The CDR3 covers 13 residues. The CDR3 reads CASSKPVPGELFF.

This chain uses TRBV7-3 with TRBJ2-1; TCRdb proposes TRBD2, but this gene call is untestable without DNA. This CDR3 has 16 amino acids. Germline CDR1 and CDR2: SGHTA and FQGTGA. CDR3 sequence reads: CASSSSGGPSYNEQFF.

This chain's CDR3 is CASSVDGTGELFF. This chain links TRBV9 with TRBJ2-2. This CDR3 is built from 13 residues. Germline values: CDR1 SGDLS, CDR2 YYNGEE.

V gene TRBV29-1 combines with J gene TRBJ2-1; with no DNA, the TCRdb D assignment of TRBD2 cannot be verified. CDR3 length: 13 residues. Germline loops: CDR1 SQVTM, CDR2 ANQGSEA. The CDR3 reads CSALGTRFPEQFF.

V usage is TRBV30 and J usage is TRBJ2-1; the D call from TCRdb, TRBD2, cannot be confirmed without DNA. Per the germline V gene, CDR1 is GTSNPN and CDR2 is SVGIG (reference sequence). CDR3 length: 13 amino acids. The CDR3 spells CAWSVRLGNEQFF.

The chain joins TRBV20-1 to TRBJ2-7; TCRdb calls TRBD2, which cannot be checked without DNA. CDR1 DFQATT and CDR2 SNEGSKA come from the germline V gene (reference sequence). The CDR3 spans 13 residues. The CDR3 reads CSAPGLATYEQYF.

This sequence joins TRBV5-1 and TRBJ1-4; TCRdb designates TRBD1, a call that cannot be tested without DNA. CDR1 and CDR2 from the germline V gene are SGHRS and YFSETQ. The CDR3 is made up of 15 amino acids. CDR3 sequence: CASSLVGGNNEKLFF.

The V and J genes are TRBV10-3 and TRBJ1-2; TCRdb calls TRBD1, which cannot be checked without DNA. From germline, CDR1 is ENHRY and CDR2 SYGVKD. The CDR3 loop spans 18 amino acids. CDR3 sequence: CAISESWTGGFQNYGYTF.

CDR3 residues: CASSTGTREGQFF. This chain links TRBV27 with TRBJ2-1; the TCRdb D gene call, TRBD2, has no DNA to confirm it. CDR1 is MNHEY, CDR2 SMNVEV, per germline (reference sequence). This CDR3 has 13 residues.

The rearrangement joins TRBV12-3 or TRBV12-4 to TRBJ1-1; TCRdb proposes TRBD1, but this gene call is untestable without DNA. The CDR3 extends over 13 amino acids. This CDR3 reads CASLWAVGTEAFF.

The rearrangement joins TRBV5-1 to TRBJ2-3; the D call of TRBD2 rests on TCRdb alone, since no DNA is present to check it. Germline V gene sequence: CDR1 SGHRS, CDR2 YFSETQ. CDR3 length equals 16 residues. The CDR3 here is CASSLGTSGSTDTQYF.

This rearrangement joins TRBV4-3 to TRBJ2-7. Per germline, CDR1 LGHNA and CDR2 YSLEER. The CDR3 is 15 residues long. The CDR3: CASSQDWEGTYEQYF.

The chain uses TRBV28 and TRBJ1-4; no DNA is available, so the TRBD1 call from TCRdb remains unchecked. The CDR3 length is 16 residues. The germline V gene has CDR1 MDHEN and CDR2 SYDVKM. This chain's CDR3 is CASSPSDKGRREKLFF.

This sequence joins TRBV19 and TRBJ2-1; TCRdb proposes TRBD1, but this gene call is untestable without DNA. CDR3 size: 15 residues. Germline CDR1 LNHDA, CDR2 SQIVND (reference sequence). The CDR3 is CASRKTGLTYNEQFF.

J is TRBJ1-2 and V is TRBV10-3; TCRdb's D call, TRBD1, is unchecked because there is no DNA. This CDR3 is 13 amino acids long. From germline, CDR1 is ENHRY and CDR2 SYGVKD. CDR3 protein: CAIGQGVNYGYTF.

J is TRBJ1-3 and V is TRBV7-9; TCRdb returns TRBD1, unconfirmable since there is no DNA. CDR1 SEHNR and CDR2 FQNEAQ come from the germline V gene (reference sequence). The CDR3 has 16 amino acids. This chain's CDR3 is CASSLAQGADRNTIYF.